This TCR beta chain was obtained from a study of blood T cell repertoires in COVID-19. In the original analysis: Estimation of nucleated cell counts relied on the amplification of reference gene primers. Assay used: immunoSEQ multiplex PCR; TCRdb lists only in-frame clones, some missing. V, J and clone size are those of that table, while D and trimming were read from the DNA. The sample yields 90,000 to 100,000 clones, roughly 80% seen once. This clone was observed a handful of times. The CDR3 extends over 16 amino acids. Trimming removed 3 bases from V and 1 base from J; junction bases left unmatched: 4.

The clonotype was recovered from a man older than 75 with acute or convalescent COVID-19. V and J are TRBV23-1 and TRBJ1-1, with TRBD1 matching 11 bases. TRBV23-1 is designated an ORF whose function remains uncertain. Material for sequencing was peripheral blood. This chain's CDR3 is CASSQDRGLRNTEAFF. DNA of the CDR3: TGCGCCAGCAGTCAGGACAGGGGGCTCAGGAACACTGAAGCTTTCTTT.